The sequence of this T cell receptor beta chain was determined in a study of T cell responses to AZD1222 COVID-19 vaccine. Study context: Pooled in the analysis were second doses at about 4 or about 12 weeks. Study-wide points: Reportedly, nearly half of unique spike TCRs recognized epitopes outside B.1.351/B.1.1.7 mutations.

Assay: immunoSEQ multiplex PCR; the TCRdb copy retains only in-frame clones and omits some. The sample records about 160,000 clones, under 95% being singletons. CDR1 SGHRS and CDR2 YFSETQ come from the germline V gene. CDR3 length: 13 amino acids. V shed 7 bases, J shed 2 bases, and the junction held 5 bases outside the gene matches. About this clone itself: The antigen remains unidentified.

This chain joins TRBV5-1 and TRBJ2-7, with TRBD1 identical over 8 bases. The TCR sequence derives from an adult in good health. The input for sequencing was peripheral blood, taken on day 0 of AZD1222 vaccination. CDR3 in amino acids: CASRTGSAYEQYF. CDR3 nucleotide sequence: TGCGCCAGCCGGACAGGGAGCGCCTACGAGCAGTACTTC.